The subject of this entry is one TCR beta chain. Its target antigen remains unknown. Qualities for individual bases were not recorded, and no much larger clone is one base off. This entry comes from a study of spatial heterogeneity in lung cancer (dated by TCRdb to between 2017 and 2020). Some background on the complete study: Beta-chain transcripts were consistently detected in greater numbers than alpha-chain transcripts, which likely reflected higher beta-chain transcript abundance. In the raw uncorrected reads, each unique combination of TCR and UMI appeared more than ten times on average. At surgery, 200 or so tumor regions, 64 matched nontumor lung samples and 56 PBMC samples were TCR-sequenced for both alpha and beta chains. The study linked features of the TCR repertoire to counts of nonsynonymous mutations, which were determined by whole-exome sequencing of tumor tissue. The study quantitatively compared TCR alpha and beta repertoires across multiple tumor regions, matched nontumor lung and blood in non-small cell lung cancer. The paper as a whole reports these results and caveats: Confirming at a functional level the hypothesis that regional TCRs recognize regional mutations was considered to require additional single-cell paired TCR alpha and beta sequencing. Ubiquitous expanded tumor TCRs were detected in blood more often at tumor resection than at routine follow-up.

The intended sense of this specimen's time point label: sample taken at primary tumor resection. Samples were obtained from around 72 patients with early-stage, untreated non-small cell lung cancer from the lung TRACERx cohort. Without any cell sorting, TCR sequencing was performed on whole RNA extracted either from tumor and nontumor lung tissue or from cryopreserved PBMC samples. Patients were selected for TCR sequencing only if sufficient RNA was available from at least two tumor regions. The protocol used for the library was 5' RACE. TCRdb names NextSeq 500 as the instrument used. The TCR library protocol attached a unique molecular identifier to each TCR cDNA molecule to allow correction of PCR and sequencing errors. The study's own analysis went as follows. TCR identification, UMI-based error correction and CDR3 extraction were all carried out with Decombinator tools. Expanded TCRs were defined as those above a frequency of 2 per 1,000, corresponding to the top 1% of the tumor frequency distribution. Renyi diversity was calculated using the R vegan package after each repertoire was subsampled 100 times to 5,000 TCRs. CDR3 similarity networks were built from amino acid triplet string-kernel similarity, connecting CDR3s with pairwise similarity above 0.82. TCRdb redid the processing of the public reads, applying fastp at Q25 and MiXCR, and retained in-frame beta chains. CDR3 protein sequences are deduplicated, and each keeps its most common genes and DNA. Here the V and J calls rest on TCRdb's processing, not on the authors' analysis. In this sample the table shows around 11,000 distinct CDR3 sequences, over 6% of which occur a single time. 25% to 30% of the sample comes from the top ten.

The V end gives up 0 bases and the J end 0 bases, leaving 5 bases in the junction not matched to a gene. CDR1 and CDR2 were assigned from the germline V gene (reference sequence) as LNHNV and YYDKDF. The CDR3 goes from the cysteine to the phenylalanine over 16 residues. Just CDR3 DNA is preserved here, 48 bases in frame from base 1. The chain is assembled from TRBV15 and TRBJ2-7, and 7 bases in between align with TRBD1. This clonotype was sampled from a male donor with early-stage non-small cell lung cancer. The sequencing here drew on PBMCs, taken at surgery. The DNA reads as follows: TGTGCCACCAGCAGAGATCTGGGGACAGTCTCCTACGAGCAGTACTTC. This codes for CATSRDLGTVSYEQYF.